These 4 T cell receptor beta chains came from one sample sequenced in a study of identifying expanded T cells in peripheral blood. Repertoires were generated with immunoSEQ multiplex PCR, while TCRdb's copy carries only in-frame clones and drops some. Of more than 90,000 clones listed, roughly 89% are singletons. The sample comprised blood. The receptors here all came from a person aged 18 to 75 in good health.

This chain uses TRBV28 with TRBJ2-1; 8 nucleotides line up with TRBD2. The CDR3 loop spans 16 amino acids. Germline V gives CDR1 MDHEN, CDR2 SYDVKM. The J segment lost 3 bases and the V segment lost 5 bases, leaving 9 bases of the junction unmatched. The DNA of the CDR3 is TGTGCCAGCAGTACTCAGGGCCGGGGGGGCTACAATGAGCAGTTCTTC. Translated, it gives CASSTQGRGGYNEQFF.

In this sample, this clone turned up once. The chain uses TRBV7-2 and TRBJ2-2; weak D call: TRBD1 (5 bases). The CDR3 contains 16 residues. Germline loops: CDR1 SGHTA, CDR2 FQGNSA. V was clipped by 1 base and J by 3 bases, with 12 bases between them. The CDR3 loop is CASSLGQGGHTGELFF. The CDR3 coding sequence is TGTGCCAGCAGCTTAGGGCAGGGTGGCCACACCGGGGAGCTGTTTTTT.

The gene calls are TRBV19 and TRBJ1-1; D uncertain. Germline CDR1 is LNHDA and CDR2 is SQIVND (reference sequence). The CDR3 is 13 amino acids. The ends were cut back, 5 bases at V and 0 bases at J, with 7 bases in the middle. The CDR3 DNA follows: TGTGCCAGTAGTTCCCTCATGAACACTGAAGCTTTCTTT. Translating gives CASSSLMNTEAFF.

The rearrangement joins TRBV7-2 to TRBJ1-3; D is ambiguous. V lost 0 bases, J lost 0 bases, and 3 bases lay in between. Germline CDR1 is SGHTA and CDR2 is FQGNSA. The CDR3 totals 14 residues. CDR3 bases: TGTGCCAGCAGCTTAGCATCCTCTGGAAACACCATATATTTT. This sequence encodes CASSLASSGNTIYF.